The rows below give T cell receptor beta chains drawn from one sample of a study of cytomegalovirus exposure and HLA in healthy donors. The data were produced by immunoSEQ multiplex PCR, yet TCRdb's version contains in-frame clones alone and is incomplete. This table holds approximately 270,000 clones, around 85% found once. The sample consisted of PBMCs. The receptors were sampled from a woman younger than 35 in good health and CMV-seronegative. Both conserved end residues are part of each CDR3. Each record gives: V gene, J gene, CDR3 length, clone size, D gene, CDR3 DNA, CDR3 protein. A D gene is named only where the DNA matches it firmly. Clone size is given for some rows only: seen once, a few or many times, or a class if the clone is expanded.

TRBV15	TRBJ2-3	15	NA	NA	TGTGCCACCAGCAGAGATGGCCCGAACACAGATACGCAGTATTTT	CATSRDGPNTDTQYF
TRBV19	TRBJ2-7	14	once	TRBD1	TGTGCCAGTAGTATGGGACAGGTGACCTACGAGCAGTACTTC	CASSMGQVTYEQYF
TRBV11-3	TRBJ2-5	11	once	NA	TGTGCCAGCAGCTTGAGGGAGACCCAGTACTTC	CASSLRETQYF
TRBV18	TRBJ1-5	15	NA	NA	TGTGCCAGCTCACCCCGCGGCGGTAGAAATCAGCCCCAGCATTTT	CASSPRGGRNQPQHF
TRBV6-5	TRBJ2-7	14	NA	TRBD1	TGTGCCAGCAGTCAGACAGGGCCATCCTACGAGCAGTACTTC	CASSQTGPSYEQYF
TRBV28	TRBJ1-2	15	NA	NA	TGTGCCAGCAGTTTACTAGGGGAAAAAAGGAATGGCTACACCTTC	CASSLLGEKRNGYTF
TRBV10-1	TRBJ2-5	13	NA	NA	TGCGCCAGCAGTGAGTCTAACCGGGAGACCCAGTACTTC	CASSESNRETQYF
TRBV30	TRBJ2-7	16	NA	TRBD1	TGTGCCTGGAGCCCCGCCCTATCGGGACAGGGAAACGAGCAGTACTTC	CAWSPALSGQGNEQYF
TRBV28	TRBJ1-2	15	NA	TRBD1	TGTGCCAGCAGTACCACCGGGACAGGGAACTATGGCTACACCTTC	CASSTTGTGNYGYTF
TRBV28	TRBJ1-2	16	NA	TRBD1	TGTGCCAGCAGTTTAGGCCCCGGGACAGCTAACTATGGCTACACCTTC	CASSLGPGTANYGYTF
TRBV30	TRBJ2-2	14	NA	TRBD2	TGTGCCTGGGGAGAGACTAGCGGGGCCGGGGAGCTGTTTTTT	CAWGETSGAGELFF
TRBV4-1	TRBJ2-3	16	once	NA	TGCGCCAGCAGCCCCTCCGGCCGGGGTAGCACAGATACGCAGTATTTT	CASSPSGRGSTDTQYF
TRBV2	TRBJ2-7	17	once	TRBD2	TGTGCCAGCAGTGAGCGGTACGGGGGGGTAGAGTCCTACGAGCAGTACTTC	CASSERYGGVESYEQYF
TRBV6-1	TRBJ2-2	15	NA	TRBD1	TGTGCCAGCAGTGAAGCTGGGACAGGATCCGGGGAGCTGTTTTTT	CASSEAGTGSGELFF
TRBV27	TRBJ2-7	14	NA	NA	TGTGCCAGCCGCCCAGGGGGGTATGGCTACGAGCAGTACTTC	CASRPGGYGYEQYF
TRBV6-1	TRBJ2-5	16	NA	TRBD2	TGTGCCAGCAGTGAAAGCATGCTAGCGGGAGCAGAGACCCAGTACTTC	CASSESMLAGAETQYF
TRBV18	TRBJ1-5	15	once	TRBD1	TGTGCCAGCTCACCCGACAGGGGGCTCAATCAGCCCCAGCATTTT	CASSPDRGLNQPQHF
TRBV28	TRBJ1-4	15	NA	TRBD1	TGTGCCAGCAGTTTGGGGGGACAGGGTTATGAAAAACTGTTTTTT	CASSLGGQGYEKLFF
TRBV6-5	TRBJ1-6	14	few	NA	TGTGCCAGCAGAAACTGGTCAGGGAGGTCACCCCTCCACTTT	CASRNWSGRSPLHF
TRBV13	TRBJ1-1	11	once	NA	TGTGCCAGCAGCTTCATTACTGAAGCTTTCTTT	CASSFITEAFF
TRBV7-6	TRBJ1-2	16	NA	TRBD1	TGTGCCAGCAGCTTAGATGACAGGGGGTCGGCCTATGGCTACACCTTC	CASSLDDRGSAYGYTF
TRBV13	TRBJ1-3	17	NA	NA	TGTGCCAGCAGCCGGGGGGCGACGGTGATCTCTGGAAACACCATATATTTT	CASSRGATVISGNTIYF
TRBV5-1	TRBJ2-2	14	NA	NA	TGCGCCAGCAGTTCCCGACTGAACACCGGGGAGCTGTTTTTT	CASSSRLNTGELFF
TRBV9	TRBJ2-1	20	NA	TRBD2	TGTGCCAGCAGCGCATCCACCCCGGTCGGGGGGAGGGCGTCCTACAATGAGCAGTTCTTC	CASSASTPVGGRASYNEQFF
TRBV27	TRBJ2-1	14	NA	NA	TGTGCCAGCAGTACTAGCTGGGGACACAATGAGCAGTTCTTC	CASSTSWGHNEQFF
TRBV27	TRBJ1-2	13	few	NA	TGTGCCAGCAGTCCTGGCTGGAGGGATGGCTACACCTTC	CASSPGWRDGYTF
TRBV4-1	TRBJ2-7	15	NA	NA	TGCGCCAGCAGCCCCAGCCAGACAGAACCCTACGAGCAGTACTTC	CASSPSQTEPYEQYF
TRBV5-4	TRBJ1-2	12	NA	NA	TGTGCCAGCAGCTTACCAGACTATGGCTACACCTTC	CASSLPDYGYTF